A single sample is the source of the 18 T cell receptor beta chains below, sequenced in a study of cytomegalovirus exposure and HLA in healthy donors. The PCR made use of 60 Vbeta and 13 Jbeta primers. Generated by immunoSEQ multiplex PCR, the TCRdb table keeps only in-frame clones and is missing some. The table lists around 140,000 clones, around nine tenths of them singletons, with roughly 5% in the top ten. Sequencing was performed on PBMCs. Source of these receptors: a young woman in good health and CMV-seronegative.

The rearrangement uses TRBV6-1 and TRBJ1-2, with D possibly matching TRBD1 (5 bases). Germline V gene lookup returns CDR1 MNHNS and CDR2 SASEGT. There are 14 residues in the CDR3. The V gene lost 1 base and the J gene lost 5 bases, with 11 bases spanning the gap. CDR3 in amino acids: CASSEERKGYGYTF. DNA of the CDR3: TGTGCCAGCAGTGAAGAGAGGAAGGGGTATGGCTACACCTTC.

The rearrangement links TRBV18 to TRBJ1-1; TRBD1 might be the D (6 bases). Germline V gene lookup returns CDR1 KGHSH and CDR2 LQKENI. V was pared by 3 bases and J by 3 bases, with 11 bases between. The CDR3 loop spans 14 amino acids. CDR3 sequence reads: CASSPRGMDTEAFF. The CDR3 nucleotides read TGTGCCAGCTCACCTAGGGGGATGGACACTGAAGCTTTCTTT.

This clone was counted a few times. The chain joins TRBV18 to TRBJ1-6; D call uncertain. CDR3 length: 16 amino acids. Germline loops: CDR1 KGHSH, CDR2 LQKENI. Trimming pared 4 bases from V and 3 bases from J, leaving 13 bases between. CDR3 in amino acids: CASSLVSDLYNSPLHF. CDR3 nucleotides: TGTGCCAGCTCACTAGTATCTGATCTCTATAATTCACCCCTCCACTTT.

The chain combines TRBV5-1 with TRBJ2-5; 9 bases align to TRBD2. Germline CDR1 SGHRS, CDR2 YFSETQ. J was trimmed by 1 base and V by 4 bases; bases with no gene match: 8. This CDR3 is 16 amino acids long. In DNA form, the CDR3 reads TGCGCCAGCAGCCGCCTCGAGCGGGGGGTCCAAGAGACCCAGTACTTC. Encoded protein: CASSRLERGVQETQYF.

This clone was observed a few times. This chain links TRBV13 with TRBJ2-5; TRBD1 matches 11 bases. The V segment lost 5 bases and the J segment 4 bases; nucleotides outside the gene matches: 3. Germline V gene sequence: CDR1 PRHDT, CDR2 FYEKMQ (reference sequence). The CDR3 is 14 amino acids. Here the CDR3 reads CASSKDRGRETQYF. CDR3 sequence (DNA): TGTGCCAGCAGCAAGGACAGGGGGCGAGAGACCCAGTACTTC.

The V gene is TRBV9, the J gene TRBJ1-2; D is possibly TRBD1 (5 bases). The germline CDR1 and CDR2 sequences are SGDLS and YYNGEE. The CDR3 spans 14 residues. The V end lost 0 bases, the J end lost 8 bases, and 14 bases lay between the germline ends. The CDR3 here is CASSVGSGGSGYTF. CDR3 sequence (DNA): TGTGCCAGCAGCGTAGGATCCGGGGGTAGCGGCTACACCTTC.

The chain joins TRBV6-5 to TRBJ1-1, with D maybe TRBD1 (6 bases). This CDR3 has 15 amino acids. The V gene lost 5 bases and the J gene lost 3 bases, with 16 bases spanning the gap. Germline V gene data show CDR1 as MNHEY and CDR2 as SVGAGI. For the CDR3, the DNA is TGTGCCAGCAGTGTACAGGGATTTTTGGACACTGAAGCTTTCTTT. It encodes CASSVQGFLDTEAFF.

This clone was counted a single time. DNA for the CDR3: TGTGCCAGTAGCAACATGGAGGGTGGTACAGATACGCAGTATTTT. The encoded protein is CASSNMEGGTDTQYF. The V gene is TRBV19, the J gene TRBJ2-3; maybe TRBD2 (6 bases). CDR3 size: 15 residues. Per germline, CDR1 LNHDA and CDR2 SQIVND (reference sequence). Trimming pared 6 bases from V and 3 bases from J, leaving 16 bases between.

The chain combines TRBV6-6 with TRBJ1-6; possibly TRBD1 for D (6 bases). The CDR3 spans 14 residues. Germline V gene data show CDR1 as MNHNY and CDR2 as SVGAGI (reference sequence). V lost 2 bases and J 8 bases, leaving 10 bases between the germline ends. CDR3 loop: CASSYQGTHSPLHF. The CDR3 DNA reads TGTGCCAGCAGTTACCAGGGGACCCATTCACCCCTCCACTTT.

The chain combines TRBV21-1 with TRBJ2-5; the table calls TRBD2, which could not be checked here. TRBV21-1 has pseudogene status. CDR3 length: 15 amino acids. The CDR3 sequence is CASSARLAGKETQYF. The CDR3 nucleotides are TGTGCCAGCAGCGCCCGACTAGCGGGGAAAGAGACCCAGTACTTC.

This rearrangement joins TRBV7-9 to TRBJ2-5; 8 bases are shared with TRBD2. Looked up from germline, CDR1 is SEHNR and CDR2 is FQNEAQ (reference sequence). The CDR3 extends over 15 amino acids. Trimming removed 8 bases from V and 5 bases from J; junction bases left unmatched: 13. The CDR3, as DNA: TGTGCCAGCTTGCGCGGCGGGGGGAATTCGGAGACCCAGTACTTC. Translating it yields CASLRGGGNSETQYF.

Sample share makes this clone medium-sized (0.01 to 0.1%). This sequence joins TRBV6-5 and TRBJ2-7; D is perhaps TRBD2 (5 bases). CDR3 length: 14 amino acids. Germline V gene data show CDR1 as MNHEY and CDR2 as SVGAGI. V shed 0 bases and J shed 2 bases, with 8 bases lying between them. The CDR3 loop reads CASSYSEGPYEQYF. CDR3 sequence (DNA): TGTGCCAGCAGTTACTCCGAGGGCCCCTACGAGCAGTACTTC.

The V gene is TRBV18, the J gene TRBJ1-2; TRBD1 matches 10 bases. V gave up 5 bases and J gave up 4 bases; unmatched junction bases: 7. The germline V gene encodes CDR1 KGHSH and CDR2 LQKENI. The CDR3 sequence is 15 residues long. The CDR3 bases are TGTGCCAGCTCATCCGGGACAGGGGTTTTCTATGGCTACACCTTC. It codes for CASSSGTGVFYGYTF.

The CDR3 region has the DNA TGCAGCGTGATGACTAGCGGGAGTGGTGAATCCTACGAGCAGTACTTC. This gives the protein CSVMTSGSGESYEQYF. The J gene is TRBJ2-7, the V gene TRBV29-1; 12 nucleotides align to TRBD2. Germline loops: CDR1 SQVTM, CDR2 ANQGSEA. With 6 bases clipped from V and 1 base from J, the junction kept 10 bases outside the gene matches. There are 16 residues in the CDR3.

This sequence joins TRBV4-1 and TRBJ1-2, with a possible D match to TRBD1 (5 bases). V was pared by 0 bases and J by 8 bases, with 16 bases between. This CDR3 is 15 amino acids long. The V gene's germline CDR1 is MGHRA and CDR2 YSYEKL. The CDR3 DNA reads as TGCGCCAGCAGCCAAGACCCGGGGGTGGTGAGGGGCTACACCTTC. It is translated as CASSQDPGVVRGYTF.

This clone was found once. This chain uses TRBV6-5 with TRBJ2-5; D gene uncertain. V lost 6 bases to trimming and J lost 2 bases, with 16 bases between them. From germline, CDR1 is MNHEY and CDR2 SVGAGI. CDR3 length: 15 amino acids. The CDR3 reads CASRLTVAAQETQYF. CDR3 sequence (DNA): TGTGCCAGCAGACTAACCGTGGCGGCTCAAGAGACCCAGTACTTC.

The chain has TRBV6-4 and TRBJ1-3; no clear D. Germline assignment: CDR1 MRHNA and CDR2 SNTAGT. The CDR3 has 13 amino acids. Trimming removed 8 bases from V and 0 bases from J, with 8 bases in between. The CDR3 sequence: CASGHSSGNTIYF. CDR3 DNA: TGTGCCAGCGGGCATTCCTCTGGAAACACCATATATTTT.

This chain uses TRBV7-9 with TRBJ1-2; no clear D. The CDR3 loop spans 15 amino acids. The V gene lost 0 bases and the J gene lost 6 bases, with 14 bases spanning the gap. Per the germline V gene, CDR1 is SEHNR and CDR2 is FQNEAQ (reference sequence). CDR3 protein: CASSLAEGGGNGYTF. The CDR3 DNA reads as TGTGCCAGCAGCTTAGCGGAGGGCGGAGGGAATGGCTACACCTTC.